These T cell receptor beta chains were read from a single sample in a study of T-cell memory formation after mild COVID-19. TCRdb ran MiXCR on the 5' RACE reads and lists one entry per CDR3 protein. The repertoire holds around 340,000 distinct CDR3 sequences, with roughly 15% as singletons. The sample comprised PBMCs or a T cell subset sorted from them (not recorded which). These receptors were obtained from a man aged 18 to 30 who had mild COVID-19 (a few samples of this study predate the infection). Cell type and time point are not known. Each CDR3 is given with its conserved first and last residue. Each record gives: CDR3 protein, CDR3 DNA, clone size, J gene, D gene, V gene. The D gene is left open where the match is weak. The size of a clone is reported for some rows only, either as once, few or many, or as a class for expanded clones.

CDR3aa: CATSDLGTQKGWAQYF
CDR3nt: TGTGCCACCAGTGATTTGGGAACCCAAAAAGGATGGGCGCAGTATTTT
abundance: few
j_gene: TRBJ2-3
d_gene: NA
v_gene: TRBV24-1

CDR3aa: CSAGPSNEQYF
CDR3nt: TGCAGTGCTGGCCCTAGCAACGAGCAGTACTTC
abundance: NA
j_gene: TRBJ2-7
d_gene: NA
v_gene: TRBV20-1

CDR3aa: CASSLVEQETQYF
CDR3nt: TGTGCCAGCAGCTTGGTGGAACAAGAGACCCAGTACTTC
abundance: many
j_gene: TRBJ2-5
d_gene: NA
v_gene: TRBV5-4

CDR3aa: CASSSRGETDTQYF
CDR3nt: TGTGCCAGCAGTTCTCGGGGGGAAACAGATACGCAGTATTTT
abundance: NA
j_gene: TRBJ2-3
d_gene: TRBD2
v_gene: TRBV28

CDR3aa: CATGGAGANVLTF
CDR3nt: TGTGCCACAGGGGGTGCCGGGGCCAACGTCCTGACTTTC
abundance: few
j_gene: TRBJ2-6
d_gene: TRBD1
v_gene: TRBV7-2

CDR3aa: CASSQRQDQETQYF
CDR3nt: TGCGCCAGCAGCCAACGACAGGACCAAGAGACCCAGTACTTC
abundance: NA
j_gene: TRBJ2-5
d_gene: NA
v_gene: TRBV4-1

CDR3aa: CSASGGTYNEQFF
CDR3nt: TGCAGTGCTAGTGGGGGGACCTACAATGAGCAGTTCTTC
abundance: few
j_gene: TRBJ2-1
d_gene: NA
v_gene: TRBV20-1

CDR3aa: CASSPAGGWADTQYF
CDR3nt: TGTGCCAGCAGCCCTGCAGGGGGGTGGGCAGATACGCAGTATTTT
abundance: many
j_gene: TRBJ2-3
d_gene: NA
v_gene: TRBV7-8

CDR3aa: CASSLVRDTEAFF
CDR3nt: TGTGCCAGCAGCTTGGTTAGGGACACTGAAGCTTTCTTT
abundance: NA
j_gene: TRBJ1-1
d_gene: NA
v_gene: TRBV7-9

CDR3aa: CASSSIEGSRRELFF
CDR3nt: TGTGCCAGCAGTTCTATCGAGGGGTCCAGGAGGGAGCTGTTTTTT
abundance: NA
j_gene: TRBJ2-2
d_gene: NA
v_gene: TRBV6-5

CDR3aa: CASSQDRVRYTF
CDR3nt: TGCGCCAGCAGCCAAGATAGGGTGCGCTACACCTTC
abundance: NA
j_gene: TRBJ1-2
d_gene: NA
v_gene: TRBV4-1

CDR3aa: CSMRPGNPTDTQYF
CDR3nt: TGCAGCATGAGACCCGGGAACCCGACAGATACGCAGTATTTT
abundance: few
j_gene: TRBJ2-3
d_gene: NA
v_gene: TRBV29-1

CDR3aa: CASHPAGGVGGYTF
CDR3nt: TGCGCCAGCCACCCGGCGGGGGGCGTCGGTGGCTACACCTTC
abundance: NA
j_gene: TRBJ1-2
d_gene: NA
v_gene: TRBV5-1

CDR3aa: CASSYSGTLNTEAFF
CDR3nt: TGTGCCAGCAGTTACTCCGGGACTTTGAACACTGAAGCTTTCTTT
abundance: NA
j_gene: TRBJ1-1
d_gene: NA
v_gene: TRBV6-5

CDR3aa: CASSIEGAKNIQYF
CDR3nt: TGTGCCAGTAGTATAGAGGGGGCCAAAAACATTCAGTACTTC
abundance: NA
j_gene: TRBJ2-4
d_gene: NA
v_gene: TRBV19

CDR3aa: CASSSGTSLETQYF
CDR3nt: TGCGCCAGCAGCTCCGGGACTAGCCTGGAGACCCAGTACTTC
abundance: many
j_gene: TRBJ2-5
d_gene: TRBD2
v_gene: TRBV5-1

CDR3aa: CASSSRPSGGGQETQYF
CDR3nt: TGTGCCAGCAGCTCTAGACCTTCGGGGGGGGGCCAAGAGACCCAGTACTTC
abundance: few
j_gene: TRBJ2-5
d_gene: TRBD2
v_gene: TRBV5-6

CDR3aa: CASIERTGQETQYF
CDR3nt: TGTGCCAGCATCGAAAGGACGGGACAAGAGACCCAGTACTTC
abundance: many
j_gene: TRBJ2-5
d_gene: NA
v_gene: TRBV7-2

CDR3aa: CASSLVRVKNIQYF
CDR3nt: TGTGCCAGCAGTTTAGTCCGGGTCAAAAACATTCAGTACTTC
abundance: few
j_gene: TRBJ2-4
d_gene: NA
v_gene: TRBV12-3/TRBV12-4

CDR3aa: CASSVASGAGNTIYF
CDR3nt: TGTGCCAGCAGCGTAGCTTCCGGAGCTGGAAACACCATATATTTT
abundance: many
j_gene: TRBJ1-3
d_gene: NA
v_gene: TRBV9

CDR3aa: CASSQAGGGPEQFF
CDR3nt: TGTGCCAGCAGCCAAGCGGGAGGGGGACCTGAGCAGTTCTTC
abundance: few
j_gene: TRBJ2-1
d_gene: TRBD2
v_gene: TRBV5-4

CDR3aa: CASSYRGASYNEQFF
CDR3nt: TGTGCCAGCAGCTACCGGGGGGCGTCCTACAATGAGCAGTTCTTC
abundance: few
j_gene: TRBJ2-1
d_gene: NA
v_gene: TRBV5-6